These T cell receptor beta chains were read from a single sample in a study of T cells in Graves' hyperthyroidism and ophthalmopathy. Each CDR3 protein is one row after TCRdb ran MiXCR on the multiplex PCR reads. The sample consists of approximately 620,000 distinct CDR3 sequences, around 15% of them appearing once. Sequenced sample: blood. The receptors here all came from a woman between 40 and 50 years old with Graves' ophthalmopathy. CDR3s leave out the opening cysteine and the closing phenylalanine or tryptophan.

v_call,cdr3_aa
TRBV19,ASGPDRHYYNEQF
TRBV6-1,ASQAAVNQPQH
TRBV12-3/TRBV12-4,ASRSGTRFGEQY
TRBV7-8,ASSLGGGGGYT
TRBV6-1,ASRRILTDTQY
TRBV5-4,ASSIYRVSYNEQF
TRBV12-3/TRBV12-4,ASTSSGGIKNIQY
TRBV28,ATTTDPYGYT
TRBV3-1,ASSQVGGEVDKNIQY
TRBV6-1,ASSELGTNYGYT
TRBV7-9,ASSLQLGSETQY
TRBV10-3,AIGRTSGGYNEQF
TRBV19,ASTPLARMNTEAF
TRBV6-1,ASSSGLEEYNEQF
TRBV3-1,ASRPRRDDISWFTDTQY
TRBV10-3,AISESEGIGRSAF
TRBV2,ASSSRYSGRSYNEQF
TRBV29-1,SGAGTGFFTEAF
TRBV7-9,ASSLGLTSGSSYNEQF
TRBV20-1,SARDLAGVDTGELL
TRBV7-9,ASNPGSTYNEQF
TRBV20-1,SARDLEGGPLH
TRBV5-1,ASSPSSPALDTQY
TRBV29-1,SQKRDTNEQF
TRBV7-8,ASSLGLPFRRERADTQY
TRBV28,ASSLSAGLFYGYT
TRBV19,ASSKGGALAVSQF
TRBV6-1,ASSLKLAGGARGYT
TRBV7-2,ASSLTSGTYNEQF
TRBV3-1,ASSQERGYYGYT